Described below is a single T cell receptor beta chain sequence and its context. The CDR3 loop spans 18 amino acids. Trimming at V came to 1 base and at J to 3 bases, leaving 15 bases not matched to a gene. Germline lookup yields CDR1 SGHNT and CDR2 YENEEA. This record comes from a study of T-cell memory formation after mild COVID-19. Constant-segment primers were used for 5'RACE, and the resulting TCR alpha and TCR beta cDNA libraries carried sample barcodes and UMIs. TCRdb re-derived calls from the 5' RACE reads in MiXCR, one entry per CDR3 protein. The sample has approximately 450,000 distinct CDR3 sequences, 15% to 20% seen once; the top ten hold roughly an eighth.

The sample comprised PBMCs or a T cell subset sorted from them (not recorded which). The clonotype comes from an adult woman who had mild COVID-19 (a few samples of this study predate the infection). Cell type and time point are not known. The chain is built from TRBV11-3 and TRBJ2-7, with TRBD2 matching over 7 bases. Here the CDR3 DNA reads TGTGCCAGCAGCTTAGTAGGGACTAAGGTATCAGCGCGCTACGAGCAGTACTTC. It is translated as CASSLVGTKVSARYEQYF.